Listed here are 16 T cell receptor beta chains from one sample, sequenced in a study of lymphopenia after photon versus proton radiotherapy. Libraries were prepared by immunoSEQ multiplex PCR; TCRdb keeps only in-frame clonotypes and omits some of them. The sample lists 29,000 or so clones; around nine tenths were seen once. The material was peripheral blood, obtained from a patient treated with proton-based radiotherapy. These receptors all come from a woman aged 55 to 70 with cholangiocarcinoma. Some clones in this sample may be carry-over from other donors' samples.

The chain uses TRBV27 and TRBJ1-1; no firm D call. V was clipped by 7 bases and J by 4 bases, with 16 bases between them. CDR3 length: 14 residues. The V gene's germline CDR1 is MNHEY and CDR2 SMNVEV (reference sequence). The CDR3 spells CASISPQSSTEAFF. CDR3 DNA sequence: TGTGCCAGCATTTCACCACAGTCCAGCACTGAAGCTTTCTTT.

The rearrangement joins TRBV28 to TRBJ2-1, with D perhaps matching TRBD1 or TRBD2 (6 bases each). This CDR3 is built from 15 residues. V was clipped by 8 bases and J by 1 base, with 15 bases between them. CDR1 is MDHEN and CDR2 is SYDVKM in the germline V gene. CDR3 DNA: TGTGCCAGCCGCCAAGGGGGGTTTTCCTACAATGAGCAGTTCTTC. Protein sequence: CASRQGGFSYNEQFF. The variable domain in full, completed from reference TRBV28 and TRBJ2-1, reads DVKVTQSSRYLVKRTGEKVFLECVQDMDHENMFWYRQDPGLGLRLIYFSYDVKMKEKGDIPEGYSVSREKKERFSLILESASTNQTSMYLCASRQGGFSYNEQFFGPGTRLTVL.

This clone counts as medium-sized. The chain links TRBV19 to TRBJ1-2; D gene ambiguous. Germline CDR1 reads LNHDA; CDR2 reads SQIVND (reference sequence). The V end was cut by 3 bases, the J end by 8 bases, with 16 bases between. The CDR3 loop spans 14 amino acids. CDR3 sequence: CASSINEGRGGYTF. CDR3 bases: TGTGCCAGTAGTATCAATGAGGGCAGAGGAGGCTACACCTTC.

The chain is built from TRBV27 and TRBJ1-2, with no clear D. CDR1 MNHEY and CDR2 SMNVEV come from the germline V gene (reference sequence). The CDR3 has 14 residues. V was shortened by 2 bases and J by 3 bases, with 10 bases between the two germline ends. The CDR3 nucleotides read TGTGCCAGCAGTTTAGCAGGAGACGACTATGGCTACACCTTC. Amino acid sequence: CASSLAGDDYGYTF.

V usage is TRBV18 and J usage is TRBJ1-5, with TRBD1 matching 8 bases. In germline, CDR1 is KGHSH, CDR2 LQKENI. The CDR3 is made up of 17 amino acids. J was trimmed by 7 bases and V by 3 bases; bases with no gene match: 14. CDR3 sequence reads: CASSPTGGLGGRQPQHF. CDR3 DNA sequence: TGTGCCAGCTCACCTACAGGGGGGCTTGGCGGACGACAGCCCCAGCATTTT. Full variable domain (rest looked up from reference TRBV18 and TRBJ1-5): NAGVMQNPRHLVRRRGQEARLRCSPMKGHSHVYWYRQLPEEGLKFMVYLQKENIIDESGMPKERFSAEFPKEGPSILRIQQVVRGDSAAYFCASSPTGGLGGRQPQHFGDGTRLSIL.

For this clone: At one boundary the junction diverges from the germline segment, which might be a read error. This sequence joins TRBV9 and TRBJ1-2; D is unclear. Germline CDR1 is SGDLS and CDR2 is YYNGEE. The CDR3 loop spans 14 amino acids. CDR3 sequence: CASTVATGNYGYTF. As DNA, the CDR3 is TGTGCCAGCACCGTAGCAACGGGGAACTATGGCTACACCTTC.

The gene calls are TRBV28 and TRBJ1-6, with no clear D. The CDR3 runs 15 residues. V was trimmed by 6 bases and J by 1 base, leaving 10 bases between them. CDR1 and CDR2 (germline): MDHEN, SYDVKM. CDR3 sequence: CASRTPGSYNSPLHF. CDR3 DNA: TGTGCCAGCAGAACCCCGGGGTCCTATAATTCACCCCTCCACTTT.

The V gene is TRBV9, the J gene TRBJ1-4; TRBD1 matches at 8 bases. This CDR3 is 15 amino acids long. Trimming at V came to 3 bases and at J to 6 bases, leaving 7 bases not matched to a gene. In germline, CDR1 is SGDLS, CDR2 YYNGEE. In nucleotides, the CDR3 is TGTGCCAGCAGCGCTCCGGGACAGGAAGATGAAAAACTGTTTTTT. Its protein product is CASSAPGQEDEKLFF.

The chain carries TRBV11-2 and TRBJ2-1, with a tentative D call TRBD2 (5 bases). V was clipped by 5 bases and J by 0 bases, with 8 bases between them. Looked up from germline, CDR1 is SGHAT and CDR2 is FQNNGV. The CDR3 contains 14 residues. The CDR3 reads CASSRDRSYNEQFF. The CDR3 DNA reads as TGTGCCAGCAGCCGGGATCGCTCCTACAATGAGCAGTTCTTC.

This clone was found a few times. The V call is TRBV2, the J call TRBJ2-1, with a tentative D call TRBD1 (6 bases). Germline CDR1 SNHLY, CDR2 FYNNEI. The CDR3 contains 18 residues. The germline V and J ends were trimmed by 6 bases and 0 bases, with 21 bases remaining between them. CDR3 sequence (DNA): TGTGCCAGCAGCTCGACTACCGTCAGGGGAACCTCCTACAATGAGCAGTTCTTC. It specifies CASSSTTVRGTSYNEQFF.

A word on this clone: A junction boundary mismatches the germline segment, possibly from a read error. This chain joins TRBV7-9 and TRBJ2-4; no clear D gene. Germline V gene data show CDR1 as SEHNR and CDR2 as FQNEAQ (reference sequence). The CDR3 is 14 residues long. The CDR3 is CASSLVGPPFEASF. In nucleotides, the CDR3 is TGTGCCAGCAGCTTAGTAGGACCTCCTTTCGAGGCGAGCTTC. Full variable domain (rest looked up from reference TRBV7-9 and TRBJ2-4): DTGVSQNPRHKITKRGQNVTFRCDPISEHNRLYWYRQTLGQGPEFLTYFQNEAQLEKSRLLSDRFSAERPKGSFSTLEIQRTEQGDSAMYLCASSLVGPPFEASFGAGTRLSVL.

The CDR3 sequence is CAWSPRTELNYGYTF. CDR3 nucleotide sequence: TGTGCCTGGAGTCCCAGGACAGAGCTTAACTATGGCTACACCTTC. This chain joins TRBV30 and TRBJ1-2; a weak D match, TRBD1 (6 bases). The CDR3 covers 15 residues. Germline-derived CDR1 and CDR2 are GTSNPN and SVGIG (reference sequence). The V end was cut by 2 bases, the J end by 1 base, with 14 bases between.

The chain employs TRBV6-1 and TRBJ2-3; D not certain. The CDR3 spans 14 residues. The germline gives CDR1 MNHNS, CDR2 SASEGT. Trimming shortened V by 2 bases and J by 6 bases, and 12 bases separated the two germline ends. The DNA of the CDR3 is TGTGCCAGCAGTGAAAGGTCGTCCAAGGATACGCAGTATTTT. This translates into CASSERSSKDTQYF.

The rearrangement joins TRBV2 to TRBJ1-4; no clear D. The CDR3 sequence is 12 residues long. With 6 bases removed from V and 7 bases from J, the gap between germline ends came to 9 bases. In germline, CDR1 is SNHLY, CDR2 FYNNEI. CDR3 in amino acids: CASRVDGEKLFF. The CDR3 DNA reads as TGTGCCAGCAGGGTCGACGGTGAAAAACTGTTTTTT. The entire variable domain, with the rest obtained from reference TRBV2 and TRBJ1-4, is as follows: EPEVTQTPSHQVTQMGQEVILRCVPISNHLYFYWYRQILGQKVEFLVSFYNNEISEKSEIFDDQFSVERPDGSNFTLKIRSTKLEDSAMYFCASRVDGEKLFFGSGTQLSVL.

The V and J genes are TRBV7-9 and TRBJ2-3; no clear D. The length of the CDR3 is 12 residues. Per the germline V gene, CDR1 is SEHNR and CDR2 is FQNEAQ (reference sequence). The V and J ends lost 1 base and 2 bases respectively, with 1 base between them. The CDR3 is CASSLDTDTQYF. The CDR3 nucleotides are TGTGCCAGCAGCTTAGACACAGATACGCAGTATTTT.

This clone is judged hyperexpanded (1% or more). The CDR3: CASSLQGPPNEKLFF. For the CDR3, the DNA is TGCGCCAGCAGCTTACAGGGGCCACCCAATGAAAAACTGTTTTTT. The V gene is TRBV5-1, the J gene TRBJ1-4, with 7 bases matching TRBD1. The CDR3 contains 15 residues. Germline-derived CDR1 and CDR2 are SGHRS and YFSETQ. With 2 bases clipped from V and 5 bases from J, the junction kept 6 bases outside the gene matches. Filled out from reference TRBV5-1 and TRBJ1-4, the complete variable domain reads KAGVTQTPRYLIKTRGQQVTLSCSPISGHRSVSWYQQTPGQGLQFLFEYFSETQRNKGNFPGRFSGRQFSNSRSEMNVSTLELGDSALYLCASSLQGPPNEKLFFGSGTQLSVL.